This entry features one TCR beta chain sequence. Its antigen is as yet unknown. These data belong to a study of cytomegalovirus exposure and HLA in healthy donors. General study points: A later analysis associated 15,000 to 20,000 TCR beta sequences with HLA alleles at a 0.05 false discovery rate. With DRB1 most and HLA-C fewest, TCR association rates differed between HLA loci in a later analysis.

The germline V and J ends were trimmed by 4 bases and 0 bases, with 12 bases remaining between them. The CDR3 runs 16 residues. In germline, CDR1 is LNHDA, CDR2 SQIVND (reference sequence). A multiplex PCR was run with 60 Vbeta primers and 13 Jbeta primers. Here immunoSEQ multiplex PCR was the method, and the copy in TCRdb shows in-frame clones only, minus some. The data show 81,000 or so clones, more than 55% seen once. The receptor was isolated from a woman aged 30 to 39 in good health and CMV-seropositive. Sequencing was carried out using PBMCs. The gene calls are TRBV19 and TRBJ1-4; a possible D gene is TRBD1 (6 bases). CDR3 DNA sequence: TGTGCCAGTAGTAGAGGACAGACCGCAACTAATGAAAAACTGTTTTTT. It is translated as CASSRGQTATNEKLFF.